The 14 T cell receptor beta chains below were found in one sample sequenced in a study of T-cell memory formation after mild COVID-19. TCRdb used MiXCR to reprocess the 5' RACE reads, holding one entry per CDR3 protein. This sample has about 55,000 distinct CDR3 sequences, with approximately 9.5% found just once. The sample consisted of PBMCs or a T cell subset sorted from them (not recorded which). These receptor sequences come from a man aged 18 to 30 who had mild COVID-19 (a few samples of this study predate the infection). Cell type and time point are not known.

The chain combines TRBV29-1 with TRBJ1-4; TRBD1 aligns across 7 bases. This CDR3 has 15 amino acids. Trimming removed 6 bases from V and 1 base from J; junction bases left unmatched: 8. Germline V CDR1 and CDR2: SQVTM, ANQGSEA. The CDR3 reads CSVAPSGGTNEKLFF. CDR3 nucleotides: TGCAGCGTGGCCCCGTCAGGGGGAACTAATGAAAAACTGTTTTTT.

The chain joins TRBV20-1 to TRBJ2-5, with TRBD2 matching 11 bases. The CDR3 sequence is 15 residues long. Trimming cost V 3 bases and J 4 bases; bases outside gene matches: 7. Germline-derived CDR1 and CDR2 are DFQATT and SNEGSKA (reference sequence). The CDR3 is CSARLAGGSGETQYF. CDR3 nucleotides: TGCAGTGCTAGGTTAGCGGGGGGGTCTGGAGAGACCCAGTACTTC.

This chain links TRBV19 with TRBJ1-1, with 7 nucleotides matching TRBD1. The CDR3 is 15 amino acids. The trim removed 6 bases at V and 3 bases at J, leaving 10 bases unmatched. Germline V gene lookup returns CDR1 LNHDA and CDR2 SQIVND (reference sequence). As DNA, the CDR3 is TGTGCCAGTAGGGGGGGACAGAGGTCGGACACTGAAGCTTTCTTT. Encoded protein: CASRGGQRSDTEAFF.

V and J are TRBV28 and TRBJ1-5; D is ambiguous. The CDR3 contains 15 residues. Trimming took 7 bases from V and 0 from J, leaving 13 bases between them. Germline lookup yields CDR1 MDHEN and CDR2 SYDVKM. CDR3 DNA: TGTGCCAGCACCCCCGTTGGCGATAGCAATCAGCCCCAGCATTTT. As protein: CASTPVGDSNQPQHF.

This clonotype was picked up a small number of times. This chain links TRBV3-1 with TRBJ1-5; D gene uncertain. Germline-derived CDR1 and CDR2 are LGHDT and YNNKEL (reference sequence). CDR3 length: 13 residues. V was pared by 0 bases and J by 6 bases, with 6 bases between. The CDR3 region has the DNA TGTGCCAGCAGCCAAGATGTTGTTCAGCCCCAGCATTTT. This codes for CASSQDVVQPQHF.

This clonotype turned up a few times. The chain is built from TRBV7-2 and TRBJ2-4; tentatively, D is TRBD1 (5 bases). Germline CDR1 SGHTA, CDR2 FQGNSA. V lost 0 bases, J lost 0 bases, and 9 bases lay in between. This CDR3 has 16 amino acids. As DNA, the CDR3 is TGTGCCAGCAGCTTAGCTCAGGGTGTAGCCAAAAACATTCAGTACTTC. Its protein product is CASSLAQGVAKNIQYF.

Many counts were recorded for this clonotype. This rearrangement joins TRBV12-3 or TRBV12-4 to TRBJ1-2; a weak D match, TRBD1 (6 bases). Between the trimmed V and J ends, which lost 5 bases and 5 bases, there was a span of 12 bases. The CDR3 has 13 residues. The CDR3 DNA follows: TGTGCCAGCAGTGCGGACAGCGTTTATGGCTACACCTTC. Protein sequence: CASSADSVYGYTF.

The rearrangement links TRBV5-1 to TRBJ2-7; a weak D match, TRBD1 (6 bases). The CDR3 runs 13 residues. V lost 0 bases and J lost 3, with 7 bases in between. Germline V lookup: CDR1 SGHRS, CDR2 YFSETQ. CDR3 sequence reads: CASSLDRDYEQYF. The CDR3 bases are TGCGCCAGCAGCTTGGACAGGGACTACGAGCAGTACTTC.

This clonotype was found a few times. This chain joins TRBV20-1 and TRBJ2-2, with a possible D match to TRBD2 (6 bases). The germline V and J ends were trimmed by 5 bases and 2 bases, with 15 bases remaining between them. This CDR3 is 15 amino acids long. The V gene's germline CDR1 is DFQATT and CDR2 SNEGSKA (reference sequence). The CDR3 DNA reads as TGCAGTGCTTTGGGGGGAGGTCTAAACACCGGGGAGCTGTTTTTT. Protein sequence: CSALGGGLNTGELFF.

V usage is TRBV6-2 or TRBV6-3 and J usage is TRBJ2-5, with D unclear. Looked up from germline, CDR1 is MNHEY and CDR2 is SVGEGT. V gave up 5 bases and J gave up 3 bases, with 13 bases separating them. The CDR3 contains 14 residues. CDR3 coding DNA: TGTGCCAGCAGTAAGGGTGACCACAAAGAGACCCAGTACTTC. This sequence encodes CASSKGDHKETQYF.

The chain employs TRBV5-6 and TRBJ2-3; D uncertain. This CDR3 contains 13 residues. From germline, CDR1 is SGHDT and CDR2 YYEEEE. V was pared by 0 bases and J by 11 bases, with 13 bases between. The CDR3 DNA is TGTGCCAGCAGCTTGGATCTCAGAGGCGGGCAGTATTTT. Protein sequence: CASSLDLRGGQYF.

This clonotype was seen at least ten times. The chain recombines TRBV20-1 with TRBJ2-2; the D gene is possibly TRBD1 (6 bases). The length of the CDR3 is 16 residues. Trimming left V 6 bases short and J 0 bases short, with 17 bases between. Per the germline V gene, CDR1 is DFQATT and CDR2 is SNEGSKA (reference sequence). CDR3 bases: TGCAGTGCCACCCCTCTTGACAGGACGAACACCGGGGAGCTGTTTTTT. Protein: CSATPLDRTNTGELFF.

This clonotype turned up a few times. This chain joins TRBV5-6 and TRBJ2-1, with D possibly being TRBD1 or TRBD2 (5 bases each). V was trimmed by 7 bases and J by 3 bases, leaving 14 bases between them. This CDR3 contains 14 residues. CDR1 and CDR2 from the germline V gene are SGHDT and YYEEEE. Written as DNA, the CDR3 is TGTGCCAGCTGCGAGGGGAGTCTCTACAATGAGCAGTTCTTC. The encoded protein is CASCEGSLYNEQFF.

The chain couples TRBV9 to TRBJ2-1; D gene unclear. The germline V and J ends were trimmed by 2 bases and 9 bases, with 15 bases remaining between them. This CDR3 has 14 residues. CDR1 and CDR2 from the germline V gene are SGDLS and YYNGEE. The CDR3 reads CASSVLPAWGEQFF. CDR3 nucleotides: TGTGCCAGCAGCGTTCTACCTGCATGGGGTGAGCAGTTCTTC.